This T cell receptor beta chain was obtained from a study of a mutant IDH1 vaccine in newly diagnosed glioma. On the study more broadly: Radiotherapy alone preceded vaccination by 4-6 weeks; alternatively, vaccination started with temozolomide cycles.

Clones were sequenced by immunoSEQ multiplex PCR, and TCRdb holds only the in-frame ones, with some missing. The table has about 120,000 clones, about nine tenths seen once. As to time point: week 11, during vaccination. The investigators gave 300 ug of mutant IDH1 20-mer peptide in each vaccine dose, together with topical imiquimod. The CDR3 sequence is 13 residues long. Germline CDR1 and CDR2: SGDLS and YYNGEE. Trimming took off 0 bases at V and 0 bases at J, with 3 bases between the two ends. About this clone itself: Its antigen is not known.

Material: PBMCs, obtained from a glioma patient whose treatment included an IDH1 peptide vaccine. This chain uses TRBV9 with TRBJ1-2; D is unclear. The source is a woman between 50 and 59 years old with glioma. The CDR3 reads CASSVEANYGYTF. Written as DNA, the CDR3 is TGTGCCAGCAGCGTAGAGGCTAACTATGGCTACACCTTC.